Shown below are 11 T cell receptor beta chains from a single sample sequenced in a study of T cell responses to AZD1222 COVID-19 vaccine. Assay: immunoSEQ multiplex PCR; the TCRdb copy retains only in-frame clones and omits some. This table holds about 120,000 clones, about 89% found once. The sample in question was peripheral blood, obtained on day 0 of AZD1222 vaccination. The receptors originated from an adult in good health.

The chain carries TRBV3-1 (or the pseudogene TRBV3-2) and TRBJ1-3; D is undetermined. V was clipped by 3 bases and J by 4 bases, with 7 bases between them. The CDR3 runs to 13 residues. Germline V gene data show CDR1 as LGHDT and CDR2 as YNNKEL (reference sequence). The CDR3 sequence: CASSHEAGNTIYF. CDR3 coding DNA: TGTGCCAGCAGCCATGAGGCAGGAAACACCATATATTTT.

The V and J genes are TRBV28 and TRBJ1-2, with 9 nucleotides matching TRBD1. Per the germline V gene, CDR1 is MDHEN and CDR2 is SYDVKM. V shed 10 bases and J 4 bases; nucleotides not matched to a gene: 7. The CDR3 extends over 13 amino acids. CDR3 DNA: TGTGCCACGGACAGGGGTCCAACCTATGGCTACACCTTC. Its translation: CATDRGPTYGYTF.

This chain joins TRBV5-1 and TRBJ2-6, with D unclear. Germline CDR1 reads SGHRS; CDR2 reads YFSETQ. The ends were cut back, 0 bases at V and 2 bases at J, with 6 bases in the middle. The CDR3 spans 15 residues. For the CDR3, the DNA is TGCGCCAGCAGCTTGGCCTTAGCTGGGGCCAACGTCCTGACTTTC. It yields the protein CASSLALAGANVLTF.

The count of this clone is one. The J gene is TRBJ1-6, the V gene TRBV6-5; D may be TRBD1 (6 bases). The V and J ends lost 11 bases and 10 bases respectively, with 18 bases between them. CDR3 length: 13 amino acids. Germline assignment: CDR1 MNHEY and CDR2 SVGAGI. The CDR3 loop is CAGGGNPQSPLHF. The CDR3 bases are TGTGCCGGGGGGGGCAACCCACAGTCACCCCTCCACTTT.

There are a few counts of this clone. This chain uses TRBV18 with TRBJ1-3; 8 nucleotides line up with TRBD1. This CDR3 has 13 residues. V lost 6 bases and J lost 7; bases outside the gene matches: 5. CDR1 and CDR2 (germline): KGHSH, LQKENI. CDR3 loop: CASSQGAVNTIYF. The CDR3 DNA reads TGTGCCAGCTCTCAGGGGGCCGTGAACACCATATATTTT.

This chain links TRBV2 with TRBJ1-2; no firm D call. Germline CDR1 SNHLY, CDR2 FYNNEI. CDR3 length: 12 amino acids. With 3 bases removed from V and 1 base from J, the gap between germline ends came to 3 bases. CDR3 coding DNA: TGTGCCAGCAGTGACAGTAACTATGGCTACACCTTC. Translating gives CASSDSNYGYTF.

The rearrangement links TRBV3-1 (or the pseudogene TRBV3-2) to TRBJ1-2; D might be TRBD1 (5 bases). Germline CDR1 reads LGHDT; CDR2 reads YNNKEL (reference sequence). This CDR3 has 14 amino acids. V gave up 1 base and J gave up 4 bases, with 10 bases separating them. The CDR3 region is CASSQVEGIYGYTF. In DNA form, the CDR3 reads TGTGCCAGCAGCCAAGTCGAGGGGATCTATGGCTACACCTTC.

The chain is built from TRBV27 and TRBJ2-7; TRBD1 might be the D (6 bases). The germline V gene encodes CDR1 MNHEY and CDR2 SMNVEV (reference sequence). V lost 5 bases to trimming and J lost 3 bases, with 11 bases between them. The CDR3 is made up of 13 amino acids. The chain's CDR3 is CASSTGHLYEQYF. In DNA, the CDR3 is TGTGCCAGCAGTACGGGACACCTCTACGAGCAGTACTTC.

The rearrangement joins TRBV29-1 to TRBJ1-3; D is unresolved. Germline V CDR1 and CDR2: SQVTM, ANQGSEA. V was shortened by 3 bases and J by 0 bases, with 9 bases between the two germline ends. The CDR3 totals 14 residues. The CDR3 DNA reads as TGCAGCGTTGACCCGGCCAGCTCTGGAAACACCATATATTTT. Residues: CSVDPASSGNTIYF.

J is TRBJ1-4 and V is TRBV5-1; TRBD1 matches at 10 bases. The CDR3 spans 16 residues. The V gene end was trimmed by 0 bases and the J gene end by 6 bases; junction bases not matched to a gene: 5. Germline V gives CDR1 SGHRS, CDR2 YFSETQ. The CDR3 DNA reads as TGCGCCAGCAGCTTGGGACCCGGGACAGGGGATGAAAAACTGTTTTTT. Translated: CASSLGPGTGDEKLFF.

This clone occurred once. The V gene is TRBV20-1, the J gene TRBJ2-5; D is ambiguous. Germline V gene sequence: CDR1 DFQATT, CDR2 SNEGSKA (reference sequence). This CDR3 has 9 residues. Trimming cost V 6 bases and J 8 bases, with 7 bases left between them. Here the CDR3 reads CSAGPTQYF. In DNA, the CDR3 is TGCAGTGCAGGGCCCACCCAGTACTTC.